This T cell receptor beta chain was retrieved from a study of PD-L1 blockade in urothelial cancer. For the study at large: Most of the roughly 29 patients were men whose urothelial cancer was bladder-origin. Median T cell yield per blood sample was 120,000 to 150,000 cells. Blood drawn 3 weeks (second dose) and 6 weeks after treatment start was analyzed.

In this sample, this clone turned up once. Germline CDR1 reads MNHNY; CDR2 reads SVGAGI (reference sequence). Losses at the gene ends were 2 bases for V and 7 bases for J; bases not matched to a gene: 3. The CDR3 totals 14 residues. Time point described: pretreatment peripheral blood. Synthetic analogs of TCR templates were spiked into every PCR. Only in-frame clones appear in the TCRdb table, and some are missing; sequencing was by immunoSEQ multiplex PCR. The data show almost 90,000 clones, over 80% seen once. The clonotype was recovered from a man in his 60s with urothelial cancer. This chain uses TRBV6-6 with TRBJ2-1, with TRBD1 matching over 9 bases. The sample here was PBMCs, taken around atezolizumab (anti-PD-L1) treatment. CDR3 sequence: CASSYAGQGNEQFF. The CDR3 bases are TGTGCCAGCAGTTACGCGGGACAGGGAAATGAGCAGTTCTTC.